The 30 T cell receptor beta chains given below trace back to one sample, sequenced in a study of control samples from healthy donors and cancer patients. Assay: immunoSEQ multiplex PCR; the TCRdb copy retains only in-frame clones and omits some. Found here are 150,000 to 200,000 clones, 70% to 90% of them singletons; the top ten hold roughly 5.3%. The sequenced sample was blood. Every receptor here comes from a woman aged 25 to 39 in good health.

The chain recombines TRBV5-1 with TRBJ1-1, with 9 bases lining up with TRBD1. Per the germline V gene, CDR1 is SGHRS and CDR2 is YFSETQ. CDR3 size: 18 residues. V lost 4 bases, J lost 4 bases, and 17 bases stayed unmatched. CDR3 residues: CASSQSGQGNIVGTEAFF. CDR3 coding DNA: TGCGCCAGCAGCCAGTCCGGACAGGGGAATATAGTCGGCACTGAAGCTTTCTTT.

This clone has just one count. This sequence joins TRBV9 and TRBJ2-2, with TRBD2 as a possible D gene (5 bases). The germline V and J ends were trimmed by 7 bases and 9 bases, with 10 bases remaining between them. Germline V CDR1 and CDR2: SGDLS, YYNGEE. This CDR3 region has 11 residues. CDR3 nucleotides: TGTGCCAGCGCGGGTGGACGGGAGCTGTTTTTT. It codes for CASAGGRELFF.

This clone was seen once. A much larger clone lies one base from this, so it may be a read error. The V call is TRBV2, the J call TRBJ2-6; D not certain. Germline V gives CDR1 SNHLY, CDR2 FYNNEI. V was cut by 2 bases and J by 0 bases, with 2 bases left in between. CDR3 length equals 14 residues. CDR3 DNA: TGTGCCAGCAGTGAAAGCTCTGGGGCCAACGTCCTGACTTTC. Its protein product is CASSESSGANVLTF. Supplemented by reference TRBV2 and TRBJ2-6, the full variable domain reads EPEVTQTPSHQVTQMGQEVILRCVPISNHLYFYWYRQILGQKVEFLVSFYNNEISEKSEIFDDQFSVERPDGSNFTLKIRSTKLEDSAMYFCASSESSGANVLTFGAGSRLTVL.

The chain employs TRBV5-1 and TRBJ1-2, with TRBD1 matching over 7 bases. Trimming at V came to 2 bases and at J to 3 bases, leaving 22 bases not matched to a gene. Germline V gene data show CDR1 as SGHRS and CDR2 as YFSETQ. The CDR3 contains 20 residues. Here the CDR3 reads CASSFSPNTGTAGYDYGYTF. CDR3 sequence (DNA): TGCGCCAGCAGCTTTTCCCCCAATACCGGGACAGCTGGATACGACTATGGCTACACCTTC.

Here the CDR3 DNA reads TGTGCCAGCAGCCTCCTCGCCGGGACAAGACCCTACAATGAGCAGTTCTTC. This codes for CASSLLAGTRPYNEQFF. J is TRBJ2-1 and V is TRBV7-9, with a tentative D call TRBD1 (6 bases). With 5 bases removed from V and 2 bases from J, the gap between germline ends came to 19 bases. This CDR3 has 17 residues. Germline CDR1 SEHNR, CDR2 FQNEAQ (reference sequence).

CDR3 in DNA: TGCAGCGTTGTGAGGGACCATAACACCGGGGAGCTGTTTTTT. It translates to CSVVRDHNTGELFF. The chain is built from TRBV29-1 and TRBJ2-2; possibly TRBD1 or TRBD2 for D (5 bases each). The CDR3 is 14 amino acids. CDR1 is SQVTM, CDR2 ANQGSEA, per germline. V gave up 4 bases and J gave up 2 bases, with 11 bases separating them.

This clone was counted only a few times. The chain employs TRBV7-9 and TRBJ1-5; tentatively, D is TRBD1 (5 bases). This CDR3 is 15 amino acids long. In germline, CDR1 is SEHNR, CDR2 FQNEAQ (reference sequence). V dropped 5 bases and J dropped 0 bases, with 11 bases sitting between them. The CDR3 DNA sequence: TGTGCCAGCAGCGATGGGACTGTTAGCAATCAGCCCCAGCATTTT. Its translation is CASSDGTVSNQPQHF.

The chain uses TRBV11-2 and TRBJ2-1; 14 bases fit TRBD2. The CDR3 is 17 residues long. V was clipped by 5 bases and J by 5 bases; unmatched bases: 8. Germline-derived CDR1 and CDR2 are SGHAT and FQNNGV. CDR3 in DNA: TGTGCCAGCAGCCCAGGACTAGCGGGGGGCCCGAACAATGAGCAGTTCTTC. Its protein is CASSPGLAGGPNNEQFF.

The chain uses TRBV19 and TRBJ2-2; tentative D call: TRBD1 (7 bases). The CDR3 loop spans 12 amino acids. In germline, CDR1 is LNHDA, CDR2 SQIVND (reference sequence). As DNA, the CDR3 is TGTCCCCCCAGGGGGGTCCCCGGGGAGCTGTTTTTT. It is translated as CPPRGVPGELFF.

The chain combines TRBV5-4 with TRBJ1-6, with 7 positions matching TRBD1. The CDR3 runs 17 residues. Germline CDR1 and CDR2: SGHNT and YYREEE (reference sequence). The J segment lost 7 bases and the V segment lost 3 bases, leaving 13 bases of the junction unmatched. The CDR3 DNA sequence: TGTGCCAGCAGCTCATTTGGTCGAGGGACAGTAAATTCACCCCTCCACTTT. Its translation is CASSSFGRGTVNSPLHF.

V usage is TRBV6-1 and J usage is TRBJ1-3; TRBD1 agrees at 7 bases. Per germline, CDR1 MNHNS and CDR2 SASEGT. The CDR3 totals 17 residues. V was pared by 4 bases and J by 0 bases, with 9 bases of the junction left unmatched. CDR3 protein: CASSAWGTAYSGNTIYF. The DNA of the CDR3 is TGTGCCAGCAGTGCCTGGGGGACAGCCTACTCTGGAAACACCATATATTTT.

V is TRBV5-5 and J is TRBJ2-5; 7 bases line up with TRBD2. This CDR3 spans 16 amino acids. The germline gives CDR1 SGHKS, CDR2 YYEKEE (reference sequence). J was trimmed by 2 bases and V by 0 bases; bases with no gene match: 7. In DNA form, the CDR3 reads TGTGCCAGCAGCTTGGCGGGGGGACCCCCTCAAGAGACCCAGTACTTC. It translates to CASSLAGGPPQETQYF.

The chain is built from TRBV29-1 and TRBJ2-3, with D uncertain. Germline CDR1 SQVTM, CDR2 ANQGSEA. V gave up 0 bases and J gave up 6 bases, with 22 bases separating them. This CDR3 region has 17 residues. In DNA form, the CDR3 reads TGCAGCGTTGAAGATCTGCGGTTCGGCACCCGTTCGGATACGCAGTATTTT. Its protein is CSVEDLRFGTRSDTQYF.

The chain links TRBV7-9 to TRBJ1-5; TRBD1 is a possible D gene (5 bases). The CDR3 consists of 17 residues. V was cut by 6 bases and J by 2 bases, with 20 bases left in between. CDR1 is SEHNR and CDR2 is FQNEAQ in the germline V gene (reference sequence). The CDR3 region has the DNA TGTGCCAGCAGAACGTGCCAGGGTAGTTTGTGCAATCAGCCCCAGCATTTT. Amino acids: CASRTCQGSLCNQPQHF.

The chain joins TRBV5-1 to TRBJ2-5; no clear D. This CDR3 region has 12 residues. V lost 4 bases, J lost 5 bases, and 9 bases lay in between. CDR1 and CDR2 from the germline V gene are SGHRS and YFSETQ. The CDR3 protein is CASSQLRETQYF. For the CDR3, the DNA is TGCGCCAGCAGCCAACTCCGGGAGACCCAGTACTTC.

This clone occurred once. The chain links TRBV15 to TRBJ2-1; 7 bases are a match to TRBD1. Trimming removed 3 bases from V and 5 bases from J; junction bases left unmatched: 4. The CDR3 is made up of 14 amino acids. CDR1 is LNHNV, CDR2 YYDKDF, per germline (reference sequence). CDR3 coding DNA: TGTGCCACCAGCAGGGACAGGCTCCACAATGAGCAGTTCTTC. This translates into CATSRDRLHNEQFF.

V is TRBV2 and J is TRBJ2-1; 7 bases agree with TRBD1. The germline CDR1 and CDR2 sequences are SNHLY and FYNNEI. After removal of 5 bases from V and 2 bases from J, the junction contained 3 bases not matched to a gene. The CDR3 is made up of 14 amino acids. The CDR3 loop reads CASSTGQAYNEQFF. CDR3 in DNA: TGTGCCAGCAGTACTGGACAGGCCTACAATGAGCAGTTCTTC.

This rearrangement joins TRBV5-6 to TRBJ2-1; D unclear. Trimming stripped 3 bases from V and 0 bases from J, with 10 bases between. This CDR3 region has 15 residues. CDR1 is SGHDT and CDR2 is YYEEEE in the germline V gene. The CDR3 is CASSSRWSSYNEQFF. CDR3 DNA: TGTGCCAGCAGCTCCCGGTGGAGCTCCTACAATGAGCAGTTCTTC. Full variable domain (remainder filled in from reference TRBV5-6 and TRBJ2-1): DAGVTQSPTHLIKTRGQQVTLRCSPKSGHDTVSWYQQALGQGPQFIFQYYEEEERQRGNFPDRFSGHQFPNYSSELNVNALLLGDSALYLCASSSRWSSYNEQFFGPGTRLTVL.

The genes are TRBV19 and TRBJ2-1; possibly TRBD2 for D (6 bases). The CDR3 is 14 amino acids. CDR1 and CDR2 from the germline V gene are LNHDA and SQIVND (reference sequence). V was cut by 7 bases and J by 2 bases, with 12 bases left in between. The CDR3 DNA reads TGTGCCAGTAACCAGGGACTTCCCTACAATGAGCAGTTCTTC. Its translation is CASNQGLPYNEQFF.

The rearrangement uses TRBV4-2 and TRBJ2-5; no reliable D call. The V end lost 5 bases, the J end lost 5 bases, and 6 bases lay between the germline ends. This CDR3 has 11 residues. Germline values: CDR1 LGHNA, CDR2 YNFKEQ. In DNA form, the CDR3 reads TGTGCCAGCAGCGGCCGGGAGACCCAGTACTTC. It is translated as CASSGRETQYF.

This chain uses TRBV19 with TRBJ1-2, with TRBD1 matching over 9 bases. The CDR3 has 14 residues. V lost 3 bases to trimming and J lost 8 bases; unmatched junction nucleotides: 7. In germline, CDR1 is LNHDA, CDR2 SQIVND (reference sequence). The CDR3 region is CASSIDDRGIGYTF. The CDR3 DNA follows: TGTGCCAGTAGTATTGACGACAGGGGGATAGGCTACACCTTC.

Of note for this clone: The DNA is left out, because the CDR3 cannot be placed on it with certainty; the CDR3 is given as TCRdb lists it. The V call is TRBV6-5, the J call TRBJ1-4; the table's D call, TRBD1, has no DNA check behind it. The CDR3 comprises 15 residues, both ends counted. Germline V lookup: CDR1 MNHEY, CDR2 SVGAGI. CDR3 residues: CASILDSSQKRKLFF.

This chain uses TRBV12-3 or TRBV12-4 with TRBJ1-2; D not certain. The CDR3 has 13 residues. Trimming left V 2 bases short and J 2 bases short, with 6 bases between. The CDR3 nucleotides are TGTGCCAGCAGTTTACGGTCGAACTATGGCTACACCTTC. It specifies CASSLRSNYGYTF.

The V and J genes are TRBV3-1 (or the pseudogene TRBV3-2) and TRBJ2-3; no definite D call. The germline V gene has CDR1 LGHDT and CDR2 YNNKEL (reference sequence). This CDR3 is built from 14 residues. V was cut by 1 base and J by 6 bases, with 11 bases left in between. CDR3 coding DNA: TGTGCCAGCAGCCAAGTTGGGGTGGTGGATACGCAGTATTTT. This encodes CASSQVGVVDTQYF.

The chain recombines TRBV19 with TRBJ2-1, with D tentatively TRBD1 (6 bases). The CDR3 length is 16 residues. Trimming left V 0 bases short and J 3 bases short, with 12 bases between. Germline-derived CDR1 and CDR2 are LNHDA and SQIVND (reference sequence). The CDR3 bases are TGTGCCAGTAGTATAGAACCCCTAGGGGGCTACAATGAGCAGTTCTTC. Residues: CASSIEPLGGYNEQFF.

The chain links TRBV3-1 (or the pseudogene TRBV3-2) to TRBJ1-1; no clear D. V was pared by 4 bases and J by 10 bases, with 16 bases between. CDR3 length equals 13 residues. Germline values: CDR1 LGHDT, CDR2 YNNKEL (reference sequence). The DNA for the CDR3 is TGTGCCAGCAGCCGTCTGCAGGAAGGAGGAGCTTTCTTT. Its protein product is CASSRLQEGGAFF.

The chain combines TRBV28 with TRBJ2-1, with TRBD2 identical over 10 bases. The V gene end was trimmed by 3 bases and the J gene end by 9 bases; junction bases not matched to a gene: 11. CDR3 length: 16 residues. Looked up from germline, CDR1 is MDHEN and CDR2 is SYDVKM. The CDR3 here is CASSLWLAGEEGEQFF. CDR3 DNA: TGTGCCAGCAGTTTGTGGCTAGCGGGGGAGGAGGGTGAGCAGTTCTTC.

The rearrangement joins TRBV9 to TRBJ1-1, with D tentatively TRBD1 (6 bases). The CDR3 is made up of 13 amino acids. From germline, CDR1 is SGDLS and CDR2 YYNGEE. Trimming pared 3 bases from V and 6 bases from J, leaving 12 bases between. CDR3 in amino acids: CASSDRASSEAFF. CDR3 DNA: TGTGCCAGCAGCGACAGGGCGAGCTCTGAAGCTTTCTTT.

The V call is TRBV18, the J call TRBJ2-4; D may be TRBD2 (6 bases). The germline V and J ends were trimmed by 0 bases and 3 bases, with 12 bases remaining between them. CDR3 length equals 16 residues. Germline-derived CDR1 and CDR2 are KGHSH and LQKENI. The CDR3 loop is CASSPPNGGYKNIQYF. For the CDR3, the DNA is TGTGCCAGCTCACCACCTAACGGAGGGTACAAAAACATTCAGTACTTC.

The rearrangement uses TRBV19 and TRBJ1-2; the D is unclear. The germline V gene encodes CDR1 LNHDA and CDR2 SQIVND (reference sequence). Trimming shortened V by 5 bases and J by 7 bases, and 20 bases separated the two germline ends. The CDR3 is 15 amino acids. The DNA for the CDR3 is TGTGCCAGTAGTCCAGGAGGGAGTAAAAGTCCTGGCTACACCTTC. It encodes CASSPGGSKSPGYTF.